This TCR beta chain stems from a study of monozygotic twins with inflammatory bowel disease. Following a re-call of the 5' RACE reads, TCRdb has one entry per CDR3 protein and lacks DNA. The sample table includes hundreds of thousands of distinct CDR3 sequences. Germline V gene lookup returns CDR1 MGHRA and CDR2 YSYEKL. CDR3 length: 16 amino acids. The chain couples TRBV4-1 to TRBJ2-1; TCRdb returns TRBD2, unconfirmable since there is no DNA. The source is a human donor with ulcerative colitis or Crohn's disease, or a healthy co-twin of an affected twin (not recorded which). What was sequenced was blood. The CDR3 region is CASSQGGSGKYNEQFF.